The rows below give T cell receptor beta chains drawn from one sample of a study of blood T cell repertoires in COVID-19. Using immunoSEQ multiplex PCR, the repertoire was profiled, and TCRdb retains in-frame clones only, with some absent. The table has about 12,000 clones, about 88% seen once. Input material: peripheral blood. All receptors come from a man aged 65 to 79 with active COVID-19. Both conserved end residues are part of each CDR3. D genes are given only for firm matches. Only some rows state a clone size, as once, few, many or a class for expanded clones.

>TRBV20-1|NA|NA|TRBJ2-7
TGCAGTGCCATCGACATCTACGAGCAGTACTTC
CSAIDIYEQYF
>TRBV7-2|NA|NA|TRBJ2-7
TGTGCCAGCAGCCCCTACCCTCGCCTCGAGCAGTACTTC
CASSPYPRLEQYF
>TRBV21-1|NA|NA|TRBJ2-5
TGTGCCAGCAGTAGACGGACTAGCGGCCCCGAGGAGGAGACCCAGTACTTC
CASSRRTSGPEEETQYF
>TRBV11-2|NA|NA|TRBJ2-7
TGTGCCAGCAGCTTAGATTTTGGGGGGTACGAGCAGTACTTC
CASSLDFGGYEQYF
>TRBV16|TRBD1|NA|TRBJ1-1
TGTGCCAGCAGCCAATTCGGGACAGGGGGGACTGAAGCTTTCTTT
CASSQFGTGGTEAFF
>TRBV7-9|NA|once|TRBJ2-1
TGTGCCAGCAGCTTAGCCAGGCACAATGAGCAGTTCTTC
CASSLARHNEQFF
>TRBV5-6|TRBD1|NA|TRBJ1-1
TGTGCCAGCAGCGTTTACAGGGGAGAGGCTTTCTTT
CASSVYRGEAFF
>TRBV6-2/TRBV6-3|TRBD2|NA|TRBJ2-1
TGTGCCAGCAGTTACATAACTAGCGGGACTAATGAGCAGTTCTTC
CASSYITSGTNEQFF
>TRBV27|NA|NA|TRBJ1-4
TGTGCCAGCAGTTTTCGGACAGCAACTAATGAAAAACTGTTTTTT
CASSFRTATNEKLFF
>TRBV2|NA|NA|TRBJ1-2
TGTGCCAGCCGCCGTCCCGTCGGGGGCTACACCTTC
CASRRPVGGYTF